One sample yielded the 5 T cell receptor beta chains listed below, sequenced in a study of blood T cells in healthy people across ages. The use of a sample-barcoded 5' primer and a J-beta primer mix characterized a second PCR of about 7 to 12 cycles. Via MiXCR, TCRdb re-called the 5' RACE reads, giving one row per CDR3 protein. The sample holds more than 650,000 distinct CDR3 sequences; around 25% are singletons and the top ten take 2.5% to 3.5%. These data are also associated with another study on T cells of mothers and their children.

The sequencing input was blood. Every receptor here comes from a boy younger than 18 in good health.

This clonotype was counted between two and nine times. The V and J genes are TRBV4-2 and TRBJ1-2, with a weak D call TRBD1 (6 bases). CDR3 length: 16 residues. Germline CDR1 and CDR2: LGHNA and YNFKEQ. Trimming shortened V by 0 bases and J by 6 bases, and 17 bases separated the two germline ends. The DNA for the CDR3 is TGTGCCAGCAGCCAAGATAGTCGGGGGCGCCATCATGGCTACACCTTC. Amino acid sequence: CASSQDSRGRHHGYTF.

This clonotype was counted a few times. The V and J genes are TRBV3-1 and TRBJ2-7; D may correspond to TRBD1 or TRBD2 (5 bases each). The closer fit of TRBJ2-1 to the DNA end suggests the J call may be wrong. The CDR3 covers 16 residues. Germline loops: CDR1 LGHDT, CDR2 YNNKEL (reference sequence). The chain's CDR3 is CASSKTGTARVDEQFF. The CDR3 region has the DNA TGTGCCAGCAGTAAAACCGGGACGGCCAGGGTGGATGAGCAGTTCTTC.

This clonotype was seen a handful of times. The chain has TRBV12-3 or TRBV12-4 and TRBJ2-1, with D possibly TRBD2 on 7 matching bases. V lost 10 bases and J 6 bases, leaving 22 bases between the germline ends. The CDR3 contains 15 residues. In DNA form, the CDR3 reads TGTGCCACCCTGCACTATGGGGGGGGCCGCAATGAGCAGTTCTTC. It translates to CATLHYGGGRNEQFF.

The gene calls are TRBV4-1 and TRBJ2-4; TRBD2 agrees at 7 bases. Trimming at V came to 3 bases and at J to 8 bases, leaving 13 bases not matched to a gene. The V gene's germline CDR1 is MGHRA and CDR2 YSYEKL. The CDR3 totals 16 residues. CDR3 amino acids: CASSQFAGRNIHIQYF. CDR3 sequence (DNA): TGCGCCAGCAGCCAGTTCGCCGGGAGGAACATCCACATTCAGTACTTC.

This clonotype was detected a few times. The V and J genes are TRBV4-1 and TRBJ2-1, with TRBD2 matching 9 bases. The CDR3 loop spans 15 amino acids. Germline CDR1 is MGHRA and CDR2 is YSYEKL. After removal of 0 bases from V and 7 bases from J, the junction contained 4 bases not matched to a gene. CDR3 region: CASSQEGGLANEQFF. CDR3 sequence (DNA): TGCGCCAGCAGCCAAGAGGGGGGACTAGCAAATGAGCAGTTCTTC.